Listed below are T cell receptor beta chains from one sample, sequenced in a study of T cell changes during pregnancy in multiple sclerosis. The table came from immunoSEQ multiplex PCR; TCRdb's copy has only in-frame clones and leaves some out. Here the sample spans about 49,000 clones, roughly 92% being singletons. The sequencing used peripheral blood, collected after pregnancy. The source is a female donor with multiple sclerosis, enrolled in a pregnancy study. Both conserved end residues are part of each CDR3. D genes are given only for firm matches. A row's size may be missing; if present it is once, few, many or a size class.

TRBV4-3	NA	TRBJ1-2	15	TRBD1	CASSPTGQGAIGYTF	TGCGCCAGCAGCCCTACGGGACAGGGGGCGATTGGCTACACCTTC
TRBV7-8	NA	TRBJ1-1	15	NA	CASSARAGGNTEAFF	TGTGCCAGCAGCGCCCGGGCGGGCGGGAACACTGAAGCTTTCTTT
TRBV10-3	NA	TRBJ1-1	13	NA	CAIRGQWNTEAFF	TGTGCCATCAGGGGACAATGGAACACTGAAGCTTTCTTT
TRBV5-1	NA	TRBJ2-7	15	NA	CASGTSGALGYEQYF	TGCGCCAGCGGAACCTCAGGGGCTTTGGGTTACGAGCAGTACTTC
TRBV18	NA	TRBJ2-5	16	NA	CASLIPGGVYQETQYF	TGTGCCAGCTTAATCCCTGGCGGGGTTTACCAAGAGACCCAGTACTTC
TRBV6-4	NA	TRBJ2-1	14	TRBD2	CASSATSGGNEQFF	TGTGCCAGCAGTGCGACTAGCGGGGGCAATGAGCAGTTCTTC
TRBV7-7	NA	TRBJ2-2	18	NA	CASSLVRSDRSFTGELFF	TGTGCCAGCAGCTTAGTCCGGTCAGACAGATCCTTCACCGGGGAGCTGTTTTTT
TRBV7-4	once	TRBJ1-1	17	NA	CASSFLGAQTGEPEAFF	TGTGCCAGCAGCTTTCTAGGGGCGCAAACGGGGGAGCCTGAAGCTTTCTTT
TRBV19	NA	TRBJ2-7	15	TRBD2	CASSIPGLEAYEQYF	TGTGCCAGTAGTATTCCGGGACTAGAGGCTTACGAGCAGTACTTC
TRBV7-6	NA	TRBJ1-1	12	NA	CASSLGSEGAFF	TGTGCCAGCAGCTTAGGTTCTGAGGGAGCTTTCTTT
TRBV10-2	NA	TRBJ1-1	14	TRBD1	CASTWTGQNTEAFF	TGCGCCAGCACCTGGACAGGGCAGAACACTGAAGCTTTCTTT
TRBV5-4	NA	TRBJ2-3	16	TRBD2	CASSGTSGGSTDTQYF	TGTGCCAGCAGCGGAACTAGCGGGGGGAGCACAGATACGCAGTATTTT
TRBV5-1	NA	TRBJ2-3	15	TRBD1	CASSLQGTKPDTQYF	TGCGCCAGCAGCTTACAGGGGACAAAACCAGATACGCAGTATTTT
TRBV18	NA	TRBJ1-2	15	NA	CASSPETMPNYGYTF	TGTGCCAGCTCACCCGAAACTATGCCTAACTATGGCTACACCTTC
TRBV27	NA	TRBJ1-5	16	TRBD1	CASSPGQGSPNQPQHF	TGTGCCAGCAGTCCCGGACAGGGGTCTCCCAATCAGCCCCAGCATTTT
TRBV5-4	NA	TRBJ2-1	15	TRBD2	CASSLRVTSPNEQFF	TGTGCCAGCAGCCTACGGGTGACTAGCCCCAATGAGCAGTTCTTC
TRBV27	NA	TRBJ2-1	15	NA	CASSTLQGSYNEQFF	TGTGCCAGCAGTACCCTGCAGGGCTCCTACAATGAGCAGTTCTTC
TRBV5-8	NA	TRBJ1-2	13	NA	CASSLGGDYGYTF	TGTGCCAGCAGCTTGGGAGGAGACTATGGCTACACCTTC
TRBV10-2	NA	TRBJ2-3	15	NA	CASSDGRDSTDTQYF	TGCGCCAGCAGTGATGGGCGGGACAGCACAGATACGCAGTATTTT
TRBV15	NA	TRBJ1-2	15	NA	CATSRDLRTGSGYTF	TGTGCCACCAGCAGAGACCTGCGGACGGGGAGTGGCTACACCTTC
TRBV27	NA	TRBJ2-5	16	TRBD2	CASSLWAGGPQETQYF	TGTGCCAGCAGTTTATGGGCGGGGGGCCCACAAGAGACCCAGTACTTC
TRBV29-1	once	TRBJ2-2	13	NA	CSVDPGNTGELFF	TGCAGCGTTGATCCGGGGAACACCGGGGAGCTGTTTTTT
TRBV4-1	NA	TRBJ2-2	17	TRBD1	CASSQDSGGLNTGELFF	TGCGCCAGCAGCCAAGATTCAGGGGGTTTGAACACCGGGGAGCTGTTTTTT
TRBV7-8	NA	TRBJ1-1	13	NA	CASAAVGNTEAFF	TGTGCCTCGGCCGCGGTGGGGAACACTGAAGCTTTCTTT
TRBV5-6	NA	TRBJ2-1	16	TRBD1	CASSFDRGELYNEQFF	TGTGCCAGCAGCTTTGACAGGGGAGAACTCTACAATGAGCAGTTCTTC
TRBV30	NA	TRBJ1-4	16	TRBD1	CAWSRLGTDPREKLFF	TGTGCCTGGAGCCGGCTCGGGACAGATCCGAGGGAAAAACTGTTTTTT
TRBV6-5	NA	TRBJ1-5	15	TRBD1	CASSSQGQWNQPQHF	TGTGCCAGCAGTTCACAGGGACAGTGGAATCAGCCCCAGCATTTT
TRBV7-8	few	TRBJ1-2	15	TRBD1	CASSLDQGATFGYTF	TGTGCCAGCAGCTTGGATCAGGGGGCGACCTTTGGCTACACCTTC
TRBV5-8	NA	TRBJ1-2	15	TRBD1	CASSIRQGTNYGYTF	TGTGCCAGCAGTATCCGACAGGGGACTAACTATGGCTACACCTTC
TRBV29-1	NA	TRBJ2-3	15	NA	CSVEGTPSSTDTQYF	TGCAGCGTTGAAGGGACTCCCTCTAGCACAGATACGCAGTATTTT
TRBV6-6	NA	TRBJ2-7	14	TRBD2	CATTTSGGVGEQYF	TGTGCCACCACTACTAGCGGGGGGGTGGGGGAGCAGTACTTC
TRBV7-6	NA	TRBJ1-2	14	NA	CASSFPDRLYGYTF	TGTGCCAGCAGTTTCCCCGACAGGTTATATGGCTACACCTTC
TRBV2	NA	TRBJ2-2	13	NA	CASTGLPAGELFF	TGTGCCAGCACAGGGTTACCAGCCGGGGAGCTGTTTTTT
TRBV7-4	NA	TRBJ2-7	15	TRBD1	CASSIRGTGRYEQYF	TGTGCCAGCAGCATACGCGGGACAGGGAGATACGAGCAGTACTTC
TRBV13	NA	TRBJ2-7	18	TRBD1	CASSSTGTGGLLSYEQYF	TGTGCCAGCAGCTCTACCGGGACAGGGGGACTCCTGTCCTACGAGCAGTACTTC
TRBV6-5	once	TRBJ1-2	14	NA	CATSRAGSSGGYTF	TGTGCCACTTCTAGGGCAGGGTCATCGGGTGGCTACACCTTC
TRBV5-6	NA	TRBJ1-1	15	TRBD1	CASSAGQLPNTEAFF	TGTGCCAGCAGCGCGGGACAGCTGCCGAACACTGAAGCTTTCTTT
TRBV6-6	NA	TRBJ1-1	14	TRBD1	CASSYSSKDREAFF	TGTGCCAGCAGTTACTCGAGTAAGGACAGGGAAGCTTTCTTT
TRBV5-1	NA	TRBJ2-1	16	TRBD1	CASSLYPTGGYNEQFF	TGCGCCAGCAGCTTGTATCCGACAGGGGGCTACAATGAGCAGTTCTTC
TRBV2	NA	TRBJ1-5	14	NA	CASRTDNSNQPQHF	TGTGCCAGCAGGACAGATAATAGCAATCAGCCCCAGCATTTT
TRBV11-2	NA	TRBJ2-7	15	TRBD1	CASSAIRQGTYEQYF	TGTGCCAGCAGCGCTATCCGACAGGGAACCTACGAGCAGTACTTC
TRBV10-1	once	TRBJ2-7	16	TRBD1	CASFRDRVMRSYEQYF	TGCGCCAGCTTCCGGGACAGGGTAATGAGGTCCTACGAGCAGTACTTC
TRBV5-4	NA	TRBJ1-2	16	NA	CASSGGAFAPNYGYTF	TGTGCCAGCAGCGGGGGGGCATTTGCACCTAACTATGGCTACACCTTC
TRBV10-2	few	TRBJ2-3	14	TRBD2	CATQLGLGIDTQYF	TGCGCCACGCAATTGGGACTAGGTATAGATACGCAGTATTTT
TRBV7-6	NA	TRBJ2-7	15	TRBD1	CASSLEGAGSYEQYF	TGTGCCAGCAGCTTAGAGGGGGCAGGGTCCTACGAGCAGTACTTC
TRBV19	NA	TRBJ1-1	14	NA	CASMDGSVNTEAFF	TGTGCCAGTATGGACGGGAGTGTGAACACTGAAGCTTTCTTT
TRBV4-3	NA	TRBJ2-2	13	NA	CASSQVRQGELFF	TGCGCCAGCAGCCAAGTCCGACAGGGGGAGCTGTTTTTT
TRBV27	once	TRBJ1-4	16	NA	CASRNIQGPTNEKLFF	TGTGCCAGCAGGAACATTCAGGGGCCAACTAATGAAAAACTGTTTTTT
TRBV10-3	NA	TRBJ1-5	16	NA	CAISESGRSGNQPQHF	TGTGCCATCAGTGAGTCGGGGAGGTCTGGCAATCAGCCCCAGCATTTT
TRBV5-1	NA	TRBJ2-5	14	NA	CASSLEGYQGTQYF	TGCGCCAGCAGCTTGGAGGGTTATCAGGGGACCCAGTACTTC
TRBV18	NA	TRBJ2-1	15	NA	CASSPRLTAYNEQFF	TGTGCCAGCTCACCTCGCCTAACAGCCTACAATGAGCAGTTCTTC
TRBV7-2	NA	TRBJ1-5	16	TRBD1	CASSAPGGAWNQPQHF	TGTGCCAGCAGCGCGCCAGGGGGCGCTTGGAATCAGCCCCAGCATTTT
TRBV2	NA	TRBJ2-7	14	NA	CASRGTVLLDEQYF	TGTGCCAGCAGAGGGACTGTGCTCCTGGACGAGCAGTACTTC
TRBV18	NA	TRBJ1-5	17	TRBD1	CASSPGTGGVGNQPQHF	TGTGCCAGCTCACCTGGGACAGGGGGGGTTGGCAATCAGCCCCAGCATTTT
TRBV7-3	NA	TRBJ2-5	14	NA	CASSPYVGSETQYF	TGTGCCAGCAGCCCCTACGTCGGTTCAGAGACCCAGTACTTC
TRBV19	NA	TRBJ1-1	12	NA	CASIAVNTEAFF	TGTGCCAGTATAGCCGTGAACACTGAAGCTTTCTTT
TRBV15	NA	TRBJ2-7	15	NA	CATSRALGGSYEQYF	TGTGCCACCAGCAGAGCGTTGGGGGGTTCCTACGAGCAGTACTTC
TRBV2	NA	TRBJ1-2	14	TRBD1	CASSEQGASLRWTF	TGTGCCAGCAGTGAACAGGGGGCCTCACTCCGATGGACCTTC
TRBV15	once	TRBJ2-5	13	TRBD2	CATSRGGGETQYF	TGTGCCACATCCCGGGGGGGTGGAGAGACCCAGTACTTC